One sample yielded the 14 T cell receptor beta chains listed below, sequenced in a study of T cell changes during pregnancy in multiple sclerosis. This table comes from immunoSEQ multiplex PCR, and its TCRdb copy is limited to in-frame clones, with some not included. The sample gives some 56,000 clones, 92% of which show up once; about 0.6% is in the top ten. The material sequenced was CD4+ T cells from peripheral blood mononuclear cells, taken after pregnancy. Every receptor here comes from a female donor with multiple sclerosis, enrolled in a pregnancy study.

The chain couples TRBV9 to TRBJ1-6; D remains ambiguous. The germline CDR1 and CDR2 sequences are SGDLS and YYNGEE. The CDR3 runs 13 residues. Between the trimmed V and J ends, which lost 0 bases and 8 bases, there was a span of 6 bases. CDR3 in DNA: TGTGCCAGCAGCGTAGTCGCGGATTCACCCCTCCACTTT. It encodes CASSVVADSPLHF.

The chain couples TRBV9 to TRBJ1-2; D remains unclear. CDR3 length equals 14 residues. Germline CDR1 reads SGDLS; CDR2 reads YYNGEE. Between the trimmed V and J ends, which lost 0 bases and 3 bases, there was a span of 9 bases. The CDR3 DNA reads TGTGCCAGCAGCGTAGATCAGGTTGACTATGGCTACACCTTC. It specifies CASSVDQVDYGYTF.

The chain has TRBV4-3 and TRBJ2-7, with D tentatively TRBD2 (5 bases). Trimming removed 0 bases at V and 3 bases at J, with 12 bases between. The CDR3 spans 15 residues. CDR1 is LGHNA, CDR2 YSLEER, per germline. DNA of the CDR3: TGCGCCAGCAGCCAAGAAATGAGGGAGTACTACGAGCAGTACTTC. It translates to CASSQEMREYYEQYF.

The chain is built from TRBV10-3 and TRBJ1-2; 8 bases align to TRBD1. V shed 3 bases and J 5 bases; nucleotides not matched to a gene: 2. The CDR3 extends over 13 amino acids. CDR1 is ENHRY, CDR2 SYGVKD, per germline. The CDR3 DNA reads TGTGCCATCAGTGATAGGACAGGGTATGGCTACACCTTC. Translated, it gives CAISDRTGYGYTF.

The chain combines TRBV5-4 with TRBJ2-2; D is perhaps TRBD1 (6 bases). CDR1 is SGHNT and CDR2 is YYREEE in the germline V gene (reference sequence). This CDR3 spans 15 amino acids. V lost 1 base to trimming and J lost 5 bases, with 12 bases between them. CDR3 sequence (DNA): TGTGCCAGCAGCTTGTCAGGGGCGCGTACCGGGGAGCTGTTTTTT. Its translation: CASSLSGARTGELFF. The whole variable domain, remainder taken from reference TRBV5-4 and TRBJ2-2, is ETGVTQSPTHLIKTRGQQVTLRCSSQSGHNTVSWYQQALGQGPQFIFQYYREEENGRGNFPPRFSGLQFPNYSSELNVNALELDDSALYLCASSLSGARTGELFFGEGSRLTVL.

The chain employs TRBV19 and TRBJ1-4, with D maybe TRBD1 (5 bases). Germline-derived CDR1 and CDR2 are LNHDA and SQIVND (reference sequence). V lost 8 bases and J lost 2, with 9 bases in between. The CDR3 loop spans 13 amino acids. CDR3 residues: CASRGLTNEKLFF. The CDR3 nucleotides are TGTGCCAGTCGGGGGTTGACTAATGAAAAACTGTTTTTT.

The rearrangement joins TRBV29-1 to TRBJ1-1; D unclear. Trimming shortened V by 3 bases and J by 3 bases, and 8 bases separated the two germline ends. The CDR3 spans 12 residues. From germline, CDR1 is SQVTM and CDR2 ANQGSEA. As DNA, the CDR3 is TGCAGCGTTGATGGTACAGACACTGAAGCTTTCTTT. Translation: CSVDGTDTEAFF.

V and J are TRBV10-3 and TRBJ2-5, with TRBD2 matching 14 bases. This CDR3 comprises 13 residues. The germline V gene encodes CDR1 ENHRY and CDR2 SYGVKD. V shed 10 bases, J shed 6 bases, and the junction held 4 bases outside the gene matches. The CDR3 spells CATGTSGGKTQYF. CDR3 nucleotide sequence: TGTGCCACCGGGACTAGCGGGGGAAAGACCCAGTACTTC.

The gene calls are TRBV6-4 and TRBJ2-1; perhaps TRBD2 as D (5 bases). The CDR3 consists of 17 residues. V lost 6 bases, J lost 5 bases, and 23 bases lay in between. Germline V gives CDR1 MRHNA, CDR2 SNTAGT. The DNA of the CDR3 is TGTGCCAGCAGAGGAACTTCGCGGTCTAGCCGGAACAATGAGCAGTTCTTC. Translation: CASRGTSRSSRNNEQFF.

The genes are TRBV7-9 and TRBJ2-7; D call uncertain. The V end was cut by 1 base, the J end by 0 bases, with 13 bases between. Germline V gene sequence: CDR1 SEHNR, CDR2 FQNEAQ (reference sequence). The CDR3 is 16 amino acids. The CDR3 nucleotides are TGTGCCAGCAGCTTAGTGGTGGCACCCAGCTCCTACGAGCAGTACTTC. This translates into CASSLVVAPSSYEQYF.

This clone was seen just once. The chain is built from TRBV6-5 and TRBJ2-3; the match to TRBD2 covers 9 bases. CDR3 length: 15 amino acids. Germline CDR1 and CDR2: MNHEY and SVGAGI. The V segment lost 4 bases and the J segment 5 bases; nucleotides outside the gene matches: 7. CDR3 sequence reads: CASSSGRGGVDTQYF. The CDR3 nucleotides read TGTGCCAGCAGTTCGGGGCGGGGGGGCGTAGATACGCAGTATTTT.

The rearrangement uses TRBV5-6 and TRBJ1-6, with 8 bases identical to TRBD1. This CDR3 spans 17 amino acids. Germline V gives CDR1 SGHDT, CDR2 YYEEEE. V gave up 4 bases and J gave up 1 base; unmatched junction bases: 7. CDR3 in amino acids: CASSALGQGSYNSPLHF. CDR3 nucleotide sequence: TGTGCCAGCAGCGCCCTTGGACAGGGATCCTATAATTCACCCCTCCACTTT.

The rearrangement joins TRBV6-5 to TRBJ2-1, with D unclear. The CDR3 contains 11 residues. Trimming shortened V by 5 bases and J by 9 bases, and 8 bases separated the two germline ends. The germline V gene has CDR1 MNHEY and CDR2 SVGAGI. The CDR3 nucleotides read TGTGCCAGCAGTCGGGTGGGTGAGCAGTTCTTC. Its protein is CASSRVGEQFF.

The chain combines TRBV19 with TRBJ2-5, with TRBD1 matching over 8 bases. This CDR3 is built from 15 residues. With V trimmed by 5 bases and J by 1 base, 6 bases remained unmatched. In germline, CDR1 is LNHDA, CDR2 SQIVND (reference sequence). Here the CDR3 DNA reads TGTGCCAGTAGTCTGTGGACAGGGATCCAAGAGACCCAGTACTTC. Its translation is CASSLWTGIQETQYF. The variable domain in full, with the rest retrieved from reference TRBV19 and TRBJ2-5, is DGGITQSPKYLFRKEGQNVTLSCEQNLNHDAMYWYRQDPGQGLRLIYYSQIVNDFQKGDIAEGYSVSREKKESFPLTVTSAQKNPTAFYLCASSLWTGIQETQYFGPGTRLLVL.